The 12 T cell receptor beta chains below all came from one sample that was sequenced in a study of T cell responses to AZD1222 COVID-19 vaccine listed by TCRdb under 2021. This specimen's time point label, interpreted: about 28 days (+/-7) after the second vaccine dose. The protocol used for the library was the immunoSEQ multiplex PCR assay. TCRdb retrieved this table from immuneACCESS and kept in-frame rearrangements only. Not all clones are present; in checked studies, unresolved V genes account for under half, and no reason is known for the remainder. The sample table shows 120,000 or so clones, and just under 95% are seen once. 2% to 3% of the sample rests with the top ten. The material was peripheral blood, obtained 28 days after the second AZD1222 dose. These receptors were obtained from an adult who received the AZD1222 COVID-19 vaccine.

J is TRBJ1-2 and V is TRBV6-6, with TRBD1 matching over 7 bases. CDR1 is MNHNY and CDR2 is SVGAGI in the germline V gene (reference sequence). The CDR3 is made up of 16 amino acids. V shed 0 bases, J shed 5 bases, and the junction held 9 bases outside the gene matches. The CDR3 DNA follows: TGTGCCAGCAGTTACTCAGGGGGCGCATTGAAGTATGGCTACACCTTC. Protein product: CASSYSGGALKYGYTF.

The chain employs TRBV11-2 and TRBJ1-6; D perhaps matches TRBD1 (5 bases). V shed 0 bases and J shed 9 bases, with 18 bases lying between them. CDR1 is SGHAT, CDR2 FQNNGV, per germline. The CDR3 covers 17 residues. The CDR3 DNA reads TGTGCCAGCAGCTTAGATCAGGGTGCAGGGTCCGGTTCACCCCTCCACTTT. Its protein product is CASSLDQGAGSGSPLHF.

This chain joins TRBV3-1 (or the pseudogene TRBV3-2) and TRBJ2-1, with 11 positions matching TRBD2. The CDR3 runs to 17 residues. V trimming: 0 bases; J trimming: 5 bases; junction bases outside the gene matches: 6. CDR1 and CDR2 from the germline V gene are LGHDT and YNNKEL (reference sequence). DNA of the CDR3: TGTGCCAGCAGCCAAGATTCTCGACTAGCGGGGAACAATGAGCAGTTCTTC. The encoded protein is CASSQDSRLAGNNEQFF.

The chain links TRBV6-5 to TRBJ2-5; no clear D gene. Trimming stripped 2 bases from V and 2 bases from J, with 9 bases between. Per the germline V gene, CDR1 is MNHEY and CDR2 is SVGAGI. The CDR3 runs 14 residues. The CDR3 loop reads CASSYRDFQETQYF. The CDR3 region has the DNA TGTGCCAGCAGTTACAGGGATTTTCAAGAGACCCAGTACTTC.

This clone has just one count. V is TRBV7-2 and J is TRBJ1-1; D is possibly TRBD1 (5 bases). The germline V and J ends were trimmed by 5 bases and 1 base, with 11 bases remaining between them. CDR3 size: 14 residues. From germline, CDR1 is SGHTA and CDR2 FQGNSA. CDR3 residues: CASSPQGSNTEAFF. The CDR3 bases are TGTGCCAGCAGCCCGCAGGGTTCGAACACTGAAGCTTTCTTT.

The chain recombines TRBV6-2 or TRBV6-3 with TRBJ1-2, with a possible D match to TRBD1 (6 bases). V lost 0 bases to trimming and J lost 10 bases, with 15 bases between them. The CDR3 extends over 14 amino acids. CDR1 MNHEY and CDR2 SVGEGT come from the germline V gene. CDR3 DNA: TGTGCCAGCAGTTACTCAGGACAGAGAGGATTCTACACCTTC. Translated: CASSYSGQRGFYTF.

The chain has TRBV10-2 and TRBJ2-4; TRBD2 agrees at 11 bases. Trimming cost V 4 bases and J 1 base; bases outside gene matches: 6. CDR3 length equals 17 residues. Germline-derived CDR1 and CDR2 are WSHSY and SAAADI. The CDR3 loop is CASSGIAGGLAKNIQYF. DNA for the CDR3: TGCGCCAGCAGTGGGATAGCGGGGGGGCTGGCCAAAAACATTCAGTACTTC.

This chain links TRBV4-1 with TRBJ2-4; 9 nucleotides agree with TRBD1. Looked up from germline, CDR1 is MGHRA and CDR2 is YSYEKL. This CDR3 is 18 amino acids long. V shed 1 base and J 0 bases; nucleotides not matched to a gene: 7. The CDR3 reads CASSQGTGAGVAKNIQYF. The DNA of the CDR3 is TGCGCCAGCAGCCAAGGGACAGGGGCTGGGGTAGCCAAAAACATTCAGTACTTC.

The CDR3 loop is CATRKSLPGQGVEKLFF. The CDR3 DNA reads TGTGCCACTAGAAAATCTCTCCCGGGACAGGGTGTGGAAAAACTGTTTTTT. The chain links TRBV5-5 to TRBJ1-4, with TRBD1 matching over 9 bases. Germline trimming cut 9 bases from V and 8 bases from J; bases unmatched to any gene: 20. This CDR3 is 17 amino acids long. The V gene's germline CDR1 is SGHKS and CDR2 YYEKEE (reference sequence).

V usage is TRBV5-6 and J usage is TRBJ2-7; 7 nucleotides align to TRBD2. The CDR3 consists of 16 residues. V shed 5 bases and J 2 bases; nucleotides not matched to a gene: 13. Germline assignment: CDR1 SGHDT and CDR2 YYEEEE. The CDR3 protein is CASRRGVSSGTYEQYF. The CDR3, as DNA: TGTGCCAGCAGAAGAGGGGTGTCTAGCGGAACCTACGAGCAGTACTTC.

The chain uses TRBV2 and TRBJ2-1, with D tentatively TRBD2 (7 bases). Germline V gives CDR1 SNHLY, CDR2 FYNNEI. Trimming pared 1 base from V and 10 bases from J, leaving 14 bases between. The CDR3 covers 14 residues. The chain's CDR3 is CASSEVGGPYEQFF. The CDR3 region has the DNA TGTGCCAGCAGTGAAGTGGGGGGGCCATACGAGCAGTTCTTC.

This clone appeared once. V is TRBV18 and J is TRBJ2-1; 9 bases agree with TRBD1. V lost 4 bases and J lost 3; bases outside the gene matches: 10. There are 17 residues in the CDR3. Germline V gene sequence: CDR1 KGHSH, CDR2 LQKENI. The CDR3 region is CASSLLAGQGVYNEQFF. CDR3 bases: TGTGCCAGCTCACTCCTCGCGGGACAGGGAGTCTACAATGAGCAGTTCTTC.